The rows below give T cell receptor beta chains drawn from one sample of a study of blood T cell repertoires in COVID-19. Repertoires were generated with immunoSEQ multiplex PCR, while TCRdb's copy carries only in-frame clones and drops some. Among roughly 310,000 clones listed, almost 90% were seen once. Sequencing input: peripheral blood. The receptors were gathered from a woman younger than 45 with COVID-19, enrolled during active disease. Each CDR3 is given with its conserved first and last residue. The order of the fields is clone size, J gene, V gene, D gene, CDR3 protein, CDR3 DNA. A D gene is named only where the DNA matches it firmly. Some rows have no size entry. The others give once, few or many, or a class for an expanded clone.

size: .
J: TRBJ1-4
V: TRBV7-2
D: .
CDR3: CASSTTRGNEKLFF
DNA: TGTGCCAGCAGCACCACGCGCGGTAATGAAAAACTGTTTTTT

size: .
J: TRBJ2-3
V: TRBV19
D: .
CDR3: CANFGHEGTDTQYF
DNA: TGTGCCAACTTTGGGCATGAGGGTACAGATACGCAGTATTTT

size: .
J: TRBJ2-5
V: TRBV7-6
D: TRBD2
CDR3: CASSRPHGGGAETQYF
DNA: TGTGCCAGCAGTCGACCCCACGGGGGGGGCGCGGAGACCCAGTACTTC

size: .
J: TRBJ1-2
V: TRBV6-1
D: .
CDR3: CASSEAGVESGYTF
DNA: TGTGCCAGCAGTGAAGCAGGGGTGGAGAGCGGCTACACCTTC

size: .
J: TRBJ1-1
V: TRBV30
D: .
CDR3: CAWSVGEGRAFF
DNA: TGTGCCTGGAGTGTTGGCGAGGGAAGGGCTTTCTTT

size: few
J: TRBJ1-2
V: TRBV7-2
D: .
CDR3: CASSLASFRSVNSNYGYTF
DNA: TGTGCCAGCAGCTTAGCATCGTTTAGGAGCGTCAACTCCAACTATGGCTACACCTTC

size: .
J: TRBJ1-2
V: TRBV5-4
D: .
CDR3: CASSSDSFGYTF
DNA: TGTGCCAGCAGTTCTGACAGTTTTGGCTACACCTTC

size: .
J: TRBJ1-2
V: TRBV12-3/TRBV12-4
D: TRBD1
CDR3: CASSFQGVGYTF
DNA: TGTGCCAGCAGTTTTCAGGGGGTAGGCTACACCTTC

size: .
J: TRBJ1-1
V: TRBV29-1
D: .
CDR3: CSATRMNTEAFF
DNA: TGCAGCGCCACGAGGATGAACACTGAAGCTTTCTTT

size: .
J: TRBJ1-4
V: TRBV7-2
D: TRBD1
CDR3: CASSLAPTGEEKLFF
DNA: TGTGCCAGCAGCTTAGCCCCGACAGGGGAGGAAAAACTGTTTTTT

size: .
J: TRBJ2-7
V: TRBV6-1
D: TRBD2
CDR3: CASSASRGLASYEQYF
DNA: TGTGCCAGCAGTGCCTCACGGGGACTAGCCTCCTACGAGCAGTACTTC

size: once
J: TRBJ1-5
V: TRBV7-9
D: .
CDR3: CASSLEGGGNQPQHF
DNA: TGTGCCAGCAGCTTAGAAGGGGGGGGAAATCAGCCCCAGCATTTT

size: .
J: TRBJ1-2
V: TRBV6-5
D: .
CDR3: CASSYGGLGGYTF
DNA: TGTGCCAGCAGTTACGGGGGGTTAGGTGGCTACACCTTC

size: .
J: TRBJ2-2
V: TRBV11-2
D: .
CDR3: CASSSSGATGELFF
DNA: TGTGCCAGCAGCTCCTCCGGAGCCACCGGGGAGCTGTTTTTT

size: .
J: TRBJ1-2
V: TRBV7-9
D: .
CDR3: CASSFGQAQLKNYGYTF
DNA: TGTGCCAGCAGCTTCGGTCAAGCACAGTTGAAAAACTATGGCTACACCTTC

size: few
J: TRBJ2-7
V: TRBV14
D: .
CDR3: CASSQVPGNEQYF
DNA: TGTGCCAGCAGCCAAGTCCCAGGCAATGAGCAGTACTTC

size: .
J: TRBJ2-7
V: TRBV5-1
D: TRBD2
CDR3: CASSWTSGTPYEQYF
DNA: TGCGCCAGCAGCTGGACTAGCGGGACTCCATACGAGCAGTACTTC

size: .
J: TRBJ2-5
V: TRBV27
D: .
CDR3: CASSVSVGSGFVETQYF
DNA: TGTGCCAGCAGCGTTTCGGTCGGGTCGGGTTTTGTGGAGACCCAGTACTTC

size: .
J: TRBJ1-6
V: TRBV18
D: .
CDR3: CASSPAGFDSPLHF
DNA: TGTGCCAGCTCACCGGCAGGGTTCGATTCACCCCTCCACTTT

size: .
J: TRBJ2-7
V: TRBV4-1
D: .
CDR3: CASSQVHLVRMHEQYF
DNA: TGCGCCAGCAGCCAAGTACACCTAGTAAGAATGCACGAGCAGTACTTC

size: .
J: TRBJ2-7
V: TRBV7-8
D: TRBD2
CDR3: CASSLARTSGNYEQYF
DNA: TGTGCCAGCAGCTTAGCCCGGACTAGCGGAAACTACGAGCAGTACTTC

size: .
J: TRBJ2-3
V: TRBV11-2
D: .
CDR3: CASSLLAGGPTDTQYF
DNA: TGTGCCAGCAGCTTACTCGCCGGGGGACCCACAGATACGCAGTATTTT

size: few
J: TRBJ1-2
V: TRBV4-1
D: .
CDR3: CASSQGLREGGYGYTF
DNA: TGCGCCAGCAGCCAAGGACTCAGGGAGGGGGGGTATGGCTACACCTTC

size: .
J: TRBJ1-6
V: TRBV5-5
D: .
CDR3: CASSLGSSRTTPNSPLHF
DNA: TGTGCCAGCAGCTTGGGTTCATCGAGGACTACCCCTAATTCACCCCTCCACTTT

size: .
J: TRBJ2-2
V: TRBV14
D: TRBD2
CDR3: CASSQVLAGLGTGELFF
DNA: TGTGCCAGCAGCCAAGTCCTAGCGGGATTGGGCACCGGGGAGCTGTTTTTT

size: .
J: TRBJ2-7
V: TRBV6-5
D: .
CDR3: CASSYGRGYADEQYF
DNA: TGTGCCAGCAGTTACGGGCGAGGGTACGCGGACGAGCAGTACTTC